The present T cell receptor (beta chain) was sequenced within a study of blood T cell repertoires in COVID-19. Overall study context: PBMCs, B-cell-depleted T cells, or T cells were the source of the cDNA or gDNA that made up the material.

Original handling: For nucleated cells, counts were estimated from reference gene primer amplification. Clones were sequenced by immunoSEQ multiplex PCR, and TCRdb holds only the in-frame ones, with some missing. The DNA was the basis for D and trimming; V, J and clone size are from that table. Of almost 65,000 clones listed, roughly 91% were seen once; the top ten hold about 9.4%. The CDR3 length is 14 residues. The germline CDR1 and CDR2 sequences are LNHDA and SQIVND (reference sequence). V lost 6 bases and J lost 5, with 14 bases in between. The rearrangement uses TRBV19 and TRBJ2-1; D might be TRBD2 (7 bases). The specimen was PBMCs or T cells enriched from blood (not recorded which). This TCR was recovered from a woman in her forties who had recovered from COVID-19. CDR3 loop: CASRGWGGHNEQFF. Here the CDR3 DNA reads TGTGCCAGTAGAGGGTGGGGGGGCCACAATGAGCAGTTCTTC.